This T cell receptor (beta chain) originates from a study of shared clonotypes between healthy human individuals. It was across several immunoSEQ plates that each subset's genomic DNA was evenly split. In the original workflow: ImmunoSEQ yielded junction-only sequences lacking quality scores, so filtering differed. Generated by immunoSEQ multiplex PCR, the TCRdb table keeps only in-frame clones and is missing some. That table is the source of V, J and clone size, and D and trimming were worked out from the DNA. The sample holds about 360,000 clones, 70% to 75% seen once. J lost 2 bases, V lost 6 bases, and 13 bases had no gene match. Germline-derived CDR1 and CDR2 are MGHDK and SYGVNS. This CDR3 has 17 residues.

V gene TRBV25-1 combines with J gene TRBJ2-5; 9 nucleotides match TRBD1. The TCR comes from a man aged 25 to 45 in good health. Specimen: memory CD4+ T cells sorted from blood. Subset meaning: CD45RA-negative fraction. The CDR3 region is CASSHRGRSPLQETQYF. For the CDR3, the DNA is TGTGCCAGCAGCCACAGGGGGCGGTCGCCCCTTCAAGAGACCCAGTACTTC.